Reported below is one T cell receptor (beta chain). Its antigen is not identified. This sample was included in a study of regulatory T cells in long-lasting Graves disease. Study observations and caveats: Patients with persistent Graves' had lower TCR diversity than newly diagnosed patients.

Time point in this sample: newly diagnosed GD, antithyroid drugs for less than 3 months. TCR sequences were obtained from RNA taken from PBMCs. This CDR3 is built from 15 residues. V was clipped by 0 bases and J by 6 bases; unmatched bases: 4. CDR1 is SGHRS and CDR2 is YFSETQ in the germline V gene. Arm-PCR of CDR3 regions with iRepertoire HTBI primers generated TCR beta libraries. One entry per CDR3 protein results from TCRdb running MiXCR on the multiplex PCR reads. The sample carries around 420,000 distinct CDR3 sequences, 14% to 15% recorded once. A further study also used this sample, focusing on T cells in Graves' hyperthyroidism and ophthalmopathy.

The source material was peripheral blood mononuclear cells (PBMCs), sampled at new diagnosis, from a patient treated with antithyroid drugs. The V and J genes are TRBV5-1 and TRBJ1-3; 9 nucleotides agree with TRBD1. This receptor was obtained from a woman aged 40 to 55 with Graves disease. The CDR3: CASSLGGTGPNTIYF. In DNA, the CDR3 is TGCGCCAGCAGCTTGGGCGGGACAGGGCCAAACACCATATATTTT.